Listed here are 12 T cell receptor beta chains from one sample, sequenced in a study of CD8+CD57+ T cells in acquired aplastic anemia. CDR3 and TCR beta VDJ profiling relied on genomic DNA as the template. TCRdb re-analysed the reads in MiXCR, keeping a single row per CDR3 protein. The data show some 130,000 distinct CDR3 sequences, more than 35% seen once. Sequencing used sorted CD4+, CD8+, or CD8+CD57+ T cells (not recorded which) from PBMCs. The receptors originated from a human donor in good health, serving as a control.

This clonotype was recorded at least ten times. V and J are TRBV5-1 and TRBJ2-5; 12 bases are shared with TRBD2. This CDR3 spans 15 amino acids. V gave up 4 bases and J gave up 5 bases; unmatched junction bases: 6. CDR1 is SGHRS, CDR2 YFSETQ, per germline. CDR3 DNA sequence: TGCGCCAGCAGCGGAAGACTAGCGGGAGTTGAGACCCAGTACTTC. Translated: CASSGRLAGVETQYF.

This clonotype was picked up many times. V is TRBV5-1 and J is TRBJ2-2; perhaps D is TRBD1 or TRBD2 (5 bases each). Germline CDR1 reads SGHRS; CDR2 reads YFSETQ. The CDR3 is 15 amino acids. Trimming left V 4 bases short and J 7 bases short, with 17 bases between. The CDR3 DNA is TGCGCCAGCAGCGTATTGACGGGGCTGGGCGGGGAGCTGTTTTTT. Amino acids: CASSVLTGLGGELFF. Full variable domain (remainder filled in from reference TRBV5-1 and TRBJ2-2): KAGVTQTPRYLIKTRGQQVTLSCSPISGHRSVSWYQQTPGQGLQFLFEYFSETQRNKGNFPGRFSGRQFSNSRSEMNVSTLELGDSALYLCASSVLTGLGGELFFGEGSRLTVL.

The CDR3 protein is CAITEDRGRFSTEAFF. The CDR3 nucleotides read TGTGCCATCACCGAGGACAGGGGGCGCTTTTCCACTGAAGCTTTCTTT. This chain connects TRBV10-3 to TRBJ1-1; 11 nucleotides align to TRBD1. The CDR3 contains 16 residues. CDR1 is ENHRY, CDR2 SYGVKD, per germline. J gave up 4 bases and V 7 bases, and 11 bases lay outside the gene matches.

V is TRBV2 and J is TRBJ2-5; perhaps TRBD2 as D (5 bases). Germline assignment: CDR1 SNHLY and CDR2 FYNNEI. The V end was cut by 8 bases, the J end by 0 bases, with 7 bases between. The CDR3 is 12 residues long. CDR3 sequence reads: CASSRDQETQYF. CDR3 coding DNA: TGTGCCAGCTCGAGGGACCAAGAGACCCAGTACTTC. Looking up the rest from reference TRBV2 and TRBJ2-5 gives the full variable domain: EPEVTQTPSHQVTQMGQEVILRCVPISNHLYFYWYRQILGQKVEFLVSFYNNEISEKSEIFDDQFSVERPDGSNFTLKIRSTKLEDSAMYFCASSRDQETQYFGPGTRLLVL.

This clonotype was seen a few times. The chain couples TRBV6-1 to TRBJ1-3; D is unresolved. Looked up from germline, CDR1 is MNHNS and CDR2 is SASEGT. CDR3 length: 14 amino acids. V lost 7 bases, J lost 0 bases, and 10 bases lay in between. For the CDR3, the DNA is TGTGCCAGCACTCGGGCCTCCTCTGGAAACACCATATATTTT. Translated, it gives CASTRASSGNTIYF.

The sample holds a few counts of this clonotype. A read error may explain this, as a much larger clone is one base away. This likely comes from a read error, as the CDR3 has no conserved phenylalanine or tryptophan at its end. The chain uses TRBV5-5 and TRBJ2-3; 9 nucleotides align to TRBD2. The CDR3 has 15 residues. Germline lookup yields CDR1 SGHKS and CDR2 YYEKEE (reference sequence). The J segment lost 3 bases and the V segment lost 4 bases, leaving 6 bases of the junction unmatched. CDR3 nucleotide sequence: TGTGCCAGCAGCGCGAATCTAGCGGGGACAGATACGCAGTATCTT. Protein sequence: CASSANLAGTDTQYL.

This clonotype was seen many times. The chain is built from TRBV3-1 and TRBJ1-5; no firm D call. V lost 5 bases to trimming and J lost 8 bases, with 10 bases between them. Germline V gene data show CDR1 as LGHDT and CDR2 as YNNKEL (reference sequence). This CDR3 region has 12 residues. In DNA, the CDR3 is TGTGCCAGCAGCGGGAGTGGGGAGCCCCAGCATTTT. Translation: CASSGSGEPQHF.

This clonotype was seen ten or more times. In DNA form, the CDR3 reads TGTGCCAGCAGCCCGGCCAGGGTGGTAGGAAACACCATATATTTT. Protein product: CASSPARVVGNTIYF. The chain is built from TRBV12-3 or TRBV12-4 and TRBJ1-3, with a tentative D call TRBD1 (5 bases). With 6 bases removed from V and 4 bases from J, the gap between germline ends came to 16 bases. The CDR3 length is 15 residues.

The V call is TRBV15, the J call TRBJ2-7, with D perhaps matching TRBD1 (6 bases). Looked up from germline, CDR1 is LNHNV and CDR2 is YYDKDF (reference sequence). The ends were cut back, 4 bases at V and 2 bases at J, with 12 bases in the middle. The length of the CDR3 is 14 residues. The CDR3 protein is CATSTGDKPYEQYF. The CDR3 coding sequence is TGTGCCACCAGCACAGGGGACAAACCCTACGAGCAGTACTTC.

This clonotype occurred many times. J is TRBJ2-7 and V is TRBV20-1, with TRBD2 matching 10 bases. Per the germline V gene, CDR1 is DFQATT and CDR2 is SNEGSKA (reference sequence). Trimming took 2 bases from V and 4 from J; bases not matched to a gene: 5. The CDR3 is made up of 14 amino acids. CDR3 in DNA: TGCAGTGCTAGACAGCGGGGGGGTGTGTACGAGCAGTACTTC. Translated: CSARQRGGVYEQYF.

This sequence joins TRBV24-1 and TRBJ2-3, with D unresolved. The CDR3 is made up of 16 amino acids. Per the germline V gene, CDR1 is KGHDR and CDR2 is SFDVKD. V lost 4 bases and J 0 bases, leaving 13 bases between the germline ends. CDR3 in amino acids: CATSDPLRSSTDTQYF. CDR3 DNA sequence: TGTGCCACCAGTGACCCACTTCGCTCTAGCACAGATACGCAGTATTTT.

V is TRBV25-1 and J is TRBJ1-2; no definite D call. CDR3 length: 16 residues. Germline V gene lookup returns CDR1 MGHDK and CDR2 SYGVNS. V gave up 4 bases and J gave up 7 bases, with 22 bases separating them. CDR3 in DNA: TGTGCCAGCAGTGCTAGAGATGCGGTGGGGTCTCCTGGCTACACCTTC. Its protein is CASSARDAVGSPGYTF.